This T cell receptor (beta chain) was captured in a study of lymphopenia after photon versus proton radiotherapy. Study-level results: Post-nadir diversity loss with photons came from oligoclonal expansion, particularly CD8+ Temra cells.

Libraries were prepared by immunoSEQ multiplex PCR; TCRdb keeps only in-frame clonotypes and omits some of them. The sample yields around 18,000 clones, approximately 82% seen once. This clone was seen once. The antigen is undetermined. The CDR3 covers 12 residues. V lost 8 bases and J lost 0, with 7 bases in between. Germline lookup yields CDR1 SNHLY and CDR2 FYNNEI. This chain joins TRBV2 and TRBJ1-2; D not certain. The clonotype originates from a man between 65 and 80 years old with pancreatic cancer. The source was peripheral blood, collected from a patient treated with proton-based radiotherapy. CDR3: CASGISNYGYTF. CDR3 sequence (DNA): TGTGCCAGCGGGATCTCTAACTATGGCTACACCTTC.